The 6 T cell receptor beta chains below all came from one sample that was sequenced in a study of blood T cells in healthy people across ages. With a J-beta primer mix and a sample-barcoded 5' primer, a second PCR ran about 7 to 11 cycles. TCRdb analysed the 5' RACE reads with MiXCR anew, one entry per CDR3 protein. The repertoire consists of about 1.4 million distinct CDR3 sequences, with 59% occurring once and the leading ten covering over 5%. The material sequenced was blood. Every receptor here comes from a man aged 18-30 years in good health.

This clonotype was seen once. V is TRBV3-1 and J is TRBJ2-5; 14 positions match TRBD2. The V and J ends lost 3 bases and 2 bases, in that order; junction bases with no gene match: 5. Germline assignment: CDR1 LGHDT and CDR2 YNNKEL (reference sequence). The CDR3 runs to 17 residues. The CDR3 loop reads CASSQTSGGALQETQYF. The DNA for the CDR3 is TGTGCCAGCAGCCAGACTAGCGGGGGGGCCCTACAAGAGACCCAGTACTTC.

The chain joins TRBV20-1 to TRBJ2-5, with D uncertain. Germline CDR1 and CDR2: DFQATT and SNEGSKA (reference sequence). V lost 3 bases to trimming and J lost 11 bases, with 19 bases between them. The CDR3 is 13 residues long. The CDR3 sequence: CSAREWGTDEQYF. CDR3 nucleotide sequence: TGCAGTGCTAGGGAGTGGGGAACAGATGAGCAGTACTTC.

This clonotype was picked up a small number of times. In DNA form, the CDR3 reads TGTGCCAGCAGCCAAGATCGGGGGTTAGAAACTAATGAAAAACTGTTTTTT. It translates to CASSQDRGLETNEKLFF. The rearrangement uses TRBV4-2 and TRBJ1-4; perhaps TRBD1 as D (5 bases). Germline V gives CDR1 LGHNA, CDR2 YNFKEQ. Trimming left V 0 bases short and J 1 base short, with 12 bases between. The CDR3 loop spans 17 amino acids.

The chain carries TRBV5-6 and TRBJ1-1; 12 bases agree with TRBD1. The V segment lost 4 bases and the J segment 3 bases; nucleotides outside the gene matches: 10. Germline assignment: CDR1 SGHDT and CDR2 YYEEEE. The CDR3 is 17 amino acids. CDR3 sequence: CASSRLRDRGQDTEAFF. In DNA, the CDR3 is TGTGCCAGCAGCCGCCTCAGGGACAGGGGGCAGGACACTGAAGCTTTCTTT.

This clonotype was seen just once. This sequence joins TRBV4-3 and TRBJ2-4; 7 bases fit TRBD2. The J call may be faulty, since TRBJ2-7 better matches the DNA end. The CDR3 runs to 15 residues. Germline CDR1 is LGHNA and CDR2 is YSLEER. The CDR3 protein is CASSTRVTSYYEQYF. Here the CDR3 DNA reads TGCGCCAGCAGCACAAGGGTGACTAGCTACTACGAGCAGTACTTC.

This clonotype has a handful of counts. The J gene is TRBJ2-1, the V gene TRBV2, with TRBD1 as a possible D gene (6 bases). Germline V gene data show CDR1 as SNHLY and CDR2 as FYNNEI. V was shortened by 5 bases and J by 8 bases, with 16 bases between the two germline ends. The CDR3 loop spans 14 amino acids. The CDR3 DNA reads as TGTGCCAGCAGTAAATTGACAGGCCTTGATGAGCAGTTCTTC. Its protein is CASSKLTGLDEQFF. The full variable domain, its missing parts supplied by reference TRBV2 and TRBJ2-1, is EPEVTQTPSHQVTQMGQEVILRCVPISNHLYFYWYRQILGQKVEFLVSFYNNEISEKSEIFDDQFSVERPDGSNFTLKIRSTKLEDSAMYFCASSKLTGLDEQFFGPGTRLTVL.